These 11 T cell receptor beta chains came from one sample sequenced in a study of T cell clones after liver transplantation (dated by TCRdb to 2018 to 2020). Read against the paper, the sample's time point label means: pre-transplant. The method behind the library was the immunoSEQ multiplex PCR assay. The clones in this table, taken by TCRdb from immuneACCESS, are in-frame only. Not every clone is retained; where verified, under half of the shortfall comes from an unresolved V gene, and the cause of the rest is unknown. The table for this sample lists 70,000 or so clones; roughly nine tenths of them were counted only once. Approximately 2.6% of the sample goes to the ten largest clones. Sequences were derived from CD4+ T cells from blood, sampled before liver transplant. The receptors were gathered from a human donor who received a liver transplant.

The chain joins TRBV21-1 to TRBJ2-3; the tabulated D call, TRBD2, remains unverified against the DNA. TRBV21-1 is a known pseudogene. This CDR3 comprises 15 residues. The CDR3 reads CASSKGEPGTDTQYF. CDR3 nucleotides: TGTGCCAGCAGCAAAGGAGAGCCCGGGACAGATACGCAGTATTTT.

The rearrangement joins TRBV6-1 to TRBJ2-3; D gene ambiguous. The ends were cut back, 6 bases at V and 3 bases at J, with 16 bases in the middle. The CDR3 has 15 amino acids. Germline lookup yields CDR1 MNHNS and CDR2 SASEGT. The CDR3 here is CASRARGGFTDTQYF. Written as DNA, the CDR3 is TGTGCCAGCAGGGCTAGAGGTGGGTTTACAGATACGCAGTATTTT.

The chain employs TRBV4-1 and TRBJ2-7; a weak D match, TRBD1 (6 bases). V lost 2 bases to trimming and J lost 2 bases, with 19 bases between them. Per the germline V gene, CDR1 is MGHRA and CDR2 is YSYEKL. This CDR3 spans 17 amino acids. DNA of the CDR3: TGCGCCAGCAGCCAACGAAGGACAGAACTACCTACCTACGAGCAGTACTTC. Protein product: CASSQRRTELPTYEQYF.

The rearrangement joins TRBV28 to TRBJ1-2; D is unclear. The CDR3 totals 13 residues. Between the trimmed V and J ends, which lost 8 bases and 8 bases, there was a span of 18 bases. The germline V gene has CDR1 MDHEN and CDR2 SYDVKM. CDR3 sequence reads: CASGMTGNKGYTF. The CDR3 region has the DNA TGTGCCAGCGGGATGACGGGGAACAAAGGCTACACCTTC.

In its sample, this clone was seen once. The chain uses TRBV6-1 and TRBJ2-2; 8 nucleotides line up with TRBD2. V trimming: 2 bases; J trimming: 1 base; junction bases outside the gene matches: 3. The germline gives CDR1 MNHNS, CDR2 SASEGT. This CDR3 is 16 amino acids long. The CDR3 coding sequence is TGTGCCAGCAGTGAAAGTGGGACTAGGAACACCGGGGAGCTGTTTTTT. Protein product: CASSESGTRNTGELFF.

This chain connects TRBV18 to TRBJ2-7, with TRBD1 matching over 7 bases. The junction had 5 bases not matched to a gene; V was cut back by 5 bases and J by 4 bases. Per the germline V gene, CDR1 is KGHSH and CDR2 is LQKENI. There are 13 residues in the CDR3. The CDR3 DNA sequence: TGTGCCAGCTCAGACAGGGTTGGGTACGAGCAGTACTTC. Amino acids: CASSDRVGYEQYF.

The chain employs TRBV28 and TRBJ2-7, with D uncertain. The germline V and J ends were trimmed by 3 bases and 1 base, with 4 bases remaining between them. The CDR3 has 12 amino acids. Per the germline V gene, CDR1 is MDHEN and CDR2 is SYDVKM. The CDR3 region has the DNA TGTGCCAGCAGTTTGAGTTCCTACGAGCAGTACTTC. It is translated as CASSLSSYEQYF. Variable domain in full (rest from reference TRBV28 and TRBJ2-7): DVKVTQSSRYLVKRTGEKVFLECVQDMDHENMFWYRQDPGLGLRLIYFSYDVKMKEKGDIPEGYSVSREKKERFSLILESASTNQTSMYLCASSLSSYEQYFGPGTRLTVT.

The CDR3 nucleotides are TGTGCCAGCTACAAAACAAGCTCCTACAATGAGCAGTTCTTC. This encodes CASYKTSSYNEQFF. This sequence joins TRBV28 and TRBJ2-1; D uncertain. Trimming took 8 bases from V and 0 from J, leaving 11 bases between them. Germline CDR1 reads MDHEN; CDR2 reads SYDVKM. The CDR3 contains 14 residues.

In DNA, the CDR3 is TGTGCCAGCAGCCCCGCGACTAGCGGGAGCGAGCAGTACTTC. This translates into CASSPATSGSEQYF. J is TRBJ2-7 and V is TRBV9, with 12 positions matching TRBD2. CDR1 and CDR2 (germline): SGDLS, YYNGEE. The CDR3 length is 14 residues. Trimming took 4 bases from V and 6 from J; bases not matched to a gene: 5.

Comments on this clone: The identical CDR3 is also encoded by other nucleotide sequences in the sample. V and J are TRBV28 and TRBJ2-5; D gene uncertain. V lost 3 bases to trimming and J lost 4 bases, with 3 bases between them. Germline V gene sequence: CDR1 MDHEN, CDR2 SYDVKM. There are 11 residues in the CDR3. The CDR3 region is CASSLGETQYF. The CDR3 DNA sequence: TGTGCCAGCAGTTTGGGAGAGACCCAGTACTTC.

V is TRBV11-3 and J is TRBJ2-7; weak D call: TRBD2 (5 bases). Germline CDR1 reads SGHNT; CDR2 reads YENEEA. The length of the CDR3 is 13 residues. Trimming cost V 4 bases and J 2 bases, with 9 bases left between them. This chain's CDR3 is CASSSGFTYEQYF. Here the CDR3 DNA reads TGTGCCAGCAGCTCGGGATTCACCTACGAGCAGTACTTC.